One sample yielded the 2 T cell receptor beta chains listed below, sequenced in a study of regulatory T cells in long-lasting Graves disease. For TCR beta, libraries came from iRepertoire HTBI primers and Arm-PCR of CDR3 regions. TCRdb re-called the multiplex PCR reads through MiXCR, storing one row per CDR3 protein. The data show about 420,000 distinct CDR3 sequences, 16% seen once. The time point was: newly diagnosed GD, antithyroid drugs for less than 3 months. RNA from PBMCs was the source of the TCR library. In addition, the sample was reused for a study of T cells in Graves' hyperthyroidism and ophthalmopathy.

The material was peripheral blood mononuclear cells (PBMCs), obtained at new diagnosis, from a patient treated with antithyroid drugs. The receptors originated from a woman under 30 with Graves disease.

This clonotype occurred many times. The chain uses TRBV15 and TRBJ2-7, with 10 bases matching TRBD1. CDR3 length: 14 amino acids. J was trimmed by 2 bases and V by 3 bases; bases with no gene match: 1. CDR1 is LNHNV and CDR2 is YYDKDF in the germline V gene (reference sequence). CDR3: CATSRGQGTYEQYF. The DNA of the CDR3 is TGTGCCACCAGCAGGGGACAGGGGACCTACGAGCAGTACTTC.

This clonotype has just a few counts. This chain uses TRBV12-3 or TRBV12-4 with TRBJ2-3; no firm D call. CDR3 length: 11 residues. Trimming took 7 bases from V and 5 from J, leaving 7 bases between them. The DNA of the CDR3 is TGTGCCAGCACCTGGAGAGATACGCAGTATTTT. Translated: CASTWRDTQYF.